This T cell receptor beta chain was recovered during a study of cytomegalovirus exposure and HLA in healthy donors. This CDR3 contains 14 residues. V was cut by 2 bases and J by 5 bases, with 10 bases left in between. In germline, CDR1 is MNHEY, CDR2 SVGAGI. General study findings and limits: Analyzed later, most CMV-associated TCR beta chains appeared HLA-restricted.

In the PCR, 60 Vbeta and 13 Jbeta primers were used. Original data processing: In a later analysis, some 10 million of about 80 million unique beta chains occurred in at least two donors. The repertoire was sequenced with immunoSEQ multiplex PCR; TCRdb's copy has only in-frame clones and lacks some. The V and J calls and clone size were taken over from that table, and D and trimming were inferred from the DNA. The table shows roughly 55,000 clones, with approximately 85% occurring only once. Details on this clone: What it binds is unknown.

Material for sequencing was PBMCs. The chain combines TRBV6-5 with TRBJ1-5; D call uncertain. The sequence was obtained from a boy younger than 18 in good health and CMV-seropositive. The CDR3 DNA reads as TGTGCCAGCAGTTACACACACAGCCATCAGCCCCAGCATTTT. Translating gives CASSYTHSHQPQHF.